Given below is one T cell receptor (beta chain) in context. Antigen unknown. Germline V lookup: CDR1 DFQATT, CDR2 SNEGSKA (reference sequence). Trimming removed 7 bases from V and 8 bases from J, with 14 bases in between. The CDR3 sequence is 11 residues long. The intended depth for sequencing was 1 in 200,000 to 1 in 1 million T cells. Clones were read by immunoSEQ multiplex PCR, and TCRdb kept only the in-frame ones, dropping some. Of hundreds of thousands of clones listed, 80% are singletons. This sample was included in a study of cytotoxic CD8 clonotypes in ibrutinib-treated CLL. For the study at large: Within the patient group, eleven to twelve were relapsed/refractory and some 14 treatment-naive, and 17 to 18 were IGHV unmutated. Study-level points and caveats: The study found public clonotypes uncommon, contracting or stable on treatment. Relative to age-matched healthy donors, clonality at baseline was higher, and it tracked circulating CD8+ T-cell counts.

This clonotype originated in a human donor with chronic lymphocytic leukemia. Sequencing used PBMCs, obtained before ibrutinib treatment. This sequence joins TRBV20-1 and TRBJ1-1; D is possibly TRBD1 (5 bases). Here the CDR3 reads CSGGAEPEAFF. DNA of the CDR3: TGCAGTGGCGGGGCGGAGCCAGAAGCTTTCTTT.